A selection of T cell receptor beta chains follows, all from one sample in a study of cytomegalovirus exposure and HLA in healthy donors. The assay was immunoSEQ multiplex PCR, and TCRdb's table has in-frame clones only and misses some. Of about 120,000 clones listed, about four fifths were seen once; the top ten hold less than 2.5%. Sequencing was performed on PBMCs. Receptors were obtained from a woman aged 35 to 49 in good health and CMV-seronegative. Each CDR3 is given with its conserved first and last residue. A D gene is named only where the DNA matches it firmly. Expanded clones are given a class, and other clones once, few, many or no size at all.

j_gene | len | abundance | d_gene | v_gene | CDR3nt | CDR3aa
TRBJ1-1 | 13 | NA | NA | TRBV10-2 | TGCGCCAGCAGTGGTTCATCGAACACTGAAGCTTTCTTT | CASSGSSNTEAFF
TRBJ1-2 | 14 | NA | TRBD1 | TRBV7-9 | TGTGCCAGCAGCTTCGGGACAGGGCTCTATGGCTACACCTTC | CASSFGTGLYGYTF
TRBJ1-1 | 11 | few | NA | TRBV4-2 | TGTGCCAGCAGCCACGGCACTGAAGCTTTCTTT | CASSHGTEAFF
TRBJ2-7 | 15 | NA | TRBD1 | TRBV7-8 | TGTGCCAGCAGCTTTTGGGACAGGGGGTTCTACGAGCAGTACTTC | CASSFWDRGFYEQYF
TRBJ2-5 | 13 | NA | TRBD1 | TRBV7-3 | TGTGCCAGCAGCCTATGGACAGGGGAGACCCAGTACTTC | CASSLWTGETQYF
TRBJ2-1 | 17 | NA | TRBD2 | TRBV7-3 | TGTGCCAGCAGCTTAAAGGCTAGCGGGAGCCGGAACATTGAGCAGTTCTTC | CASSLKASGSRNIEQFF
TRBJ1-2 | 12 | once | NA | TRBV2 | TGTGCCAGCAGTGTTCAGGGCTATGGCTACACCTTC | CASSVQGYGYTF
TRBJ1-1 | 14 | few | NA | TRBV6-5 | TGTGCCAGCAGTCCGCGGGGGGCGGGATATGAAGCTTTCTTT | CASSPRGAGYEAFF
TRBJ1-6 | 12 | NA | NA | TRBV11-2 | TGTGCCAGCAGCTTACGCGCCTCACCCCTCCACTTT | CASSLRASPLHF
TRBJ1-1 | 12 | NA | NA | TRBV10-3 | TGTGCCATCAGCCCGACAGTCACTGAAGCTTTCTTT | CAISPTVTEAFF
TRBJ2-6 | 15 | NA | NA | TRBV11-1 | TGTGCCAGCAGCTTCCCCGGGTCTGGGGCCAACGTCCTGACTTTC | CASSFPGSGANVLTF
TRBJ1-5 | 14 | NA | NA | TRBV6-1 | TGTGCCAGCAGTGAACTTTTTGGAGGGCCAGCCCAGCATTTT | CASSELFGGPAQHF
TRBJ2-2 | 16 | NA | TRBD2 | TRBV11-2 | TGTGCCAGCAGCCCGGGACTAGCGGTATCCACCGGGGAGCTGTTTTTT | CASSPGLAVSTGELFF
TRBJ1-2 | 10 | NA | NA | TRBV7-9 | TGTGCCAGCAGCTCCCGTGGCTACACCTTC | CASSSRGYTF
TRBJ2-7 | 14 | NA | TRBD1 | TRBV19 | TGTGCCAGTAGCCGGACAGGACCCACCTACGAGCAGTACTTC | CASSRTGPTYEQYF
TRBJ2-2 | 15 | NA | NA | TRBV18 | TGTGCCAGCTCACCAAGGAAGGACAGCACCGGGGAGCTGTTTTTT | CASSPRKDSTGELFF
TRBJ2-3 | 16 | NA | TRBD2 | TRBV5-1 | TGCGCCAGCAGCGACGGCACGGGAGGGAGCACAGATACGCAGTATTTT | CASSDGTGGSTDTQYF